This T cell receptor (beta chain) stems from a study of cytomegalovirus exposure and HLA in healthy donors. General study findings and limits: Several of the most significant clusters appeared linked to common viral pathogens, based on a later analysis. According to a later analysis, most TCR beta chains associated with CMV appeared HLA-restricted. Differences between HLA loci emerged in a later analysis of TCR association rates, with DRB1 most and HLA-C fewest.

Notes on this clone: Its specificity is unknown.

Primers for the PCR totalled 60 Vbeta and 13 Jbeta. Libraries were prepared by immunoSEQ multiplex PCR; TCRdb keeps only in-frame clonotypes and omits some of them. Of 40,000 to 55,000 clones in the sample, approximately 72% were seen once. In germline, CDR1 is GTSNPN, CDR2 SVGIG (reference sequence). This CDR3 region has 12 residues. V dropped 5 bases and J dropped 5 bases, with 12 bases sitting between them. This clonotype originated in a woman in her forties or fifties in good health and CMV-seronegative. Sequencing was carried out using PBMCs. This sequence joins TRBV30 and TRBJ2-5; D is perhaps TRBD2 (5 bases). CDR3 DNA: TGTGCCTGGCGGGGTTATGGGGAGACCCAGTACTTC. Its translation: CAWRGYGETQYF.